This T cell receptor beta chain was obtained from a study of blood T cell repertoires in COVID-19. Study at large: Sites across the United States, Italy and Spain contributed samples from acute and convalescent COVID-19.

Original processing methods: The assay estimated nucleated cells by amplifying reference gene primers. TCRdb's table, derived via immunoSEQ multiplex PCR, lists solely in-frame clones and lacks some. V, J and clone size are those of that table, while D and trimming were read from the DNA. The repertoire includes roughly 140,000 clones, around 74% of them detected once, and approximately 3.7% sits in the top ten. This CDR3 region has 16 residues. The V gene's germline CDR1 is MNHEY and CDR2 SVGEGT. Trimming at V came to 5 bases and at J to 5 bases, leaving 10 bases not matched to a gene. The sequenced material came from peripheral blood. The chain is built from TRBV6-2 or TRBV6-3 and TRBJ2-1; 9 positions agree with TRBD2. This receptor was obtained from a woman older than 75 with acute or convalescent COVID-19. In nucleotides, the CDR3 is TGTGCCAGCAGTGTACCCCTAGCGGGGAGACACAATGAGCAGTTCTTC. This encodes CASSVPLAGRHNEQFF.